This entry concerns a single T cell receptor beta chain. Its antigen is currently unknown. TCRdb re-derived calls from the PCR reads in MiXCR, one entry per CDR3 protein. The sample shows 400,000 to 600,000 distinct CDR3 sequences, about a fifth of them seen only once. The entry originates in a study of molecular identifiers for immune sequencing clone quantification. Background on the study: Within a replicate experiment, RNA obtained from either 20,000 or 100,000 naive CD8 cells was divided into five aliquots, and four of those aliquots were then sequenced. Study-wide results and limits: About a million naive cells reportedly did not prevent detection of spiked Jurkat TCR RNA from one cell.

The CDR3 totals 13 residues. Germline CDR1 LGHNT, CDR2 FRNRAP. V gave up 0 bases and J gave up 10 bases, with 12 bases separating them. This chain joins TRBV12-5 and TRBJ1-1, with D possibly being TRBD1 (5 bases). This receptor was taken from a human donor in good health. Some libraries in this study had Jurkat cell RNA spiked in. Specimen: naive CD8+ T cells from blood, with Jurkat cell RNA spiked in. The subset: FACS-sorted CD8+CD4-CCR7+CD45RA+ naive T cells. CDR3 sequence reads: CASGLVPGGGAFF. CDR3 bases: TGTGCTAGTGGTTTGGTACCGGGGGGAGGAGCTTTCTTT.